This TCR beta chain was profiled in a study of cytomegalovirus exposure and HLA in healthy donors. The PCR made use of 60 Vbeta and 13 Jbeta primers. Assay used: immunoSEQ multiplex PCR; TCRdb lists only in-frame clones, some missing. In the table there are around 80,000 clones, around 84% of which are singletons. The CDR3 totals 13 residues. CDR1 and CDR2 (germline): SGHTA, FQGNSA. V gene TRBV7-2 combines with J gene TRBJ2-5, with a tentative D call TRBD2 (5 bases). The DNA end lines up better with TRBJ2-7; the J call may be wrong. This sequence was found in a man in his forties or fifties in good health and CMV-seronegative. Specimen: PBMCs. The CDR3 loop reads CASGRSASYEQYF. In nucleotides, the CDR3 is TGTGCCAGCGGACGTAGCGCTTCCTACGAGCAGTACTTC.